This T cell receptor beta chain is from a study of T cell repertoires in cytomegalovirus infection. Overall study context: The authors used CMV epitopes that were HLA-C-restricted (recently identified) and HLA-B-restricted (well studied). Findings and caveats of the study: Cumulative frequency of public TCR beta families picked out carriers of CMV plus the relevant HLA.

J was trimmed by 6 bases and V by 7 bases; bases with no gene match: 8. CDR3 length: 14 amino acids. MiXCR, run by TCRdb on the reads, gives a single entry per CDR3 protein. Of about 700,000 distinct CDR3 sequences in the sample, around 35% were seen once. Regarding this clonotype: Antigen specificity is unknown.

The clonotype was recovered from a human donor in good health (CMV status not recorded). Some clones in this sample may be carry-over from other donors' samples. The rearrangement uses TRBV12-3 or TRBV12-4 and TRBJ2-1, with TRBD2 matching over 8 bases. This specimen was cultured PBMCs, taken from culture after CMV antigen stimulation. The CDR3 DNA is TGTGCCAGCACCCCGGGACTAGGGGCCAATGAGCAGTTCTTC. Translating gives CASTPGLGANEQFF.